The source of this T cell receptor (beta chain) is a study of regulatory dendritic cells for organ transplantation. Study outcomes and limitations: Memory CD8+ clonal expansion seemed more limited with regulatory than mature dendritic cells.

Sequenced by immunoSEQ multiplex PCR; TCRdb stores in-frame clones only, minus some. The data show 29,000 or so clones, with nearly 80% seen just once and 2.2% held by the top ten. Only one count was recorded for this clone. Its matching antigen is unknown. The V and J ends lost 6 bases and 2 bases, in that order; junction bases with no gene match: 9. The CDR3 extends over 16 amino acids. The germline V gene encodes CDR1 MNHNY and CDR2 SVGAGI (reference sequence). J is TRBJ2-3 and V is TRBV6-6; 9 positions match TRBD1. This TCR came from a human donor in good health. The sequenced sample was memory CD4+ T cells from blood. Subset indicated: CD45RO+ memory T cells. This CDR3 is CASSQRQGVYTDTQYF. In DNA form, the CDR3 reads TGTGCCAGCAGCCAACGACAGGGGGTTTACACAGATACGCAGTATTTT.